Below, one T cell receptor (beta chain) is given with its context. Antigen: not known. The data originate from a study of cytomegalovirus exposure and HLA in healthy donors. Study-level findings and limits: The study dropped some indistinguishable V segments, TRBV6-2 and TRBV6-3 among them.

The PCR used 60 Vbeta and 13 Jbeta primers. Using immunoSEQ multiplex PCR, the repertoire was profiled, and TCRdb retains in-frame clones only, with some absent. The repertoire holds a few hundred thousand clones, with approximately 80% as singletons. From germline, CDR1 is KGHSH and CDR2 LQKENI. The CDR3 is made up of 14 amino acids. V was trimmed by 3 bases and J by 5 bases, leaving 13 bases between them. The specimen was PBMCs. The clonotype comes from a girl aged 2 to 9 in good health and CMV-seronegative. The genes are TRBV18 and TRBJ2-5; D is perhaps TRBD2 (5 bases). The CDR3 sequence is CASSPFRTRETQYF. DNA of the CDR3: TGTGCCAGCTCACCGTTTAGGACTCGGGAGACCCAGTACTTC.